The 8 T cell receptor beta chains below come from one sample, sequenced in a study of T cell repertoires in cytomegalovirus infection. One entry per CDR3 protein results from TCRdb running MiXCR on the reads. The sample lists about 490,000 distinct CDR3 sequences, approximately 16% occurring once. Specimen: CD8+ T cells from PBMCs. The source is a human donor in good health (CMV status not recorded). Some clones in this sample may be carry-over from other donors' samples.

This chain connects TRBV28 to TRBJ1-2; D is unresolved. The CDR3 totals 15 residues. V lost 5 bases and J lost 4, with 17 bases in between. The germline gives CDR1 MDHEN, CDR2 SYDVKM. CDR3 protein: CASSPRHTVFYGYTF. In nucleotides, the CDR3 is TGTGCCAGCAGTCCCCGACACACTGTATTCTATGGCTACACCTTC.

In its sample, this clonotype was seen many times. J is TRBJ2-3 and V is TRBV2; 11 bases match TRBD2. The CDR3 contains 15 residues. CDR1 is SNHLY and CDR2 is FYNNEI in the germline V gene. V shed 9 bases and J 4 bases; nucleotides not matched to a gene: 9. The CDR3 region is CARGAISGGADTQYF. CDR3 coding DNA: TGTGCCAGAGGGGCGATTAGCGGGGGGGCAGATACGCAGTATTTT.

Only a few counts were recorded for this clonotype. The chain carries TRBV15 and TRBJ2-3; D might be TRBD2 (6 bases). The V gene lost 5 bases and the J gene lost 1 base, with 10 bases spanning the gap. CDR3 length: 14 amino acids. Germline V CDR1 and CDR2: LNHNV, YYDKDF (reference sequence). The CDR3 DNA follows: TGTGCCACCAGCGCAAGGGAGGGCACAGATACGCAGTATTTT. Translating gives CATSAREGTDTQYF.

This clonotype was detected only a few times. The chain uses TRBV5-1 and TRBJ2-1; no clear D. The CDR3 runs to 15 residues. The V and J ends lost 5 bases and 1 base respectively, with 13 bases between them. In germline, CDR1 is SGHRS, CDR2 YFSETQ. CDR3 sequence (DNA): TGCGCCAGCAGAATGGGAATCGGGTCCTACAATGAGCAGTTCTTC. Encoded protein: CASRMGIGSYNEQFF.

This clonotype was seen ten or more times. The rearrangement links TRBV7-9 to TRBJ2-7; D may be TRBD1 (5 bases). CDR3 length equals 13 residues. V gave up 3 bases and J gave up 0 bases, with 6 bases separating them. Germline CDR1 SEHNR, CDR2 FQNEAQ (reference sequence). For the CDR3, the DNA is TGTGCCAGCAGCTTTGACAGCTCCTACGAGCAGTACTTC. Translation gives CASSFDSSYEQYF.

This sequence joins TRBV12-3 or TRBV12-4 and TRBJ1-1, with D unclear. V shed 5 bases and J shed 0 bases, with 16 bases lying between them. There are 16 residues in the CDR3. CDR3: CASSPTPRQLNTEAFF. CDR3 in DNA: TGTGCCAGCAGTCCCACCCCGCGTCAGCTGAACACTGAAGCTTTCTTT.

Points on this clonotype: This likely comes from a read error, as the CDR3 has no conserved phenylalanine or tryptophan at its end. V and J are TRBV5-1 and TRBJ2-7, with TRBD2 matching 10 bases. The CDR3 contains 16 residues. CDR1 is SGHRS, CDR2 YFSETQ, per germline. V gave up 0 bases and J gave up 4 bases; unmatched junction bases: 7. The CDR3 nucleotides are TGCGCCAGCAGCTTGGCCGCATTAGCGGGAGGATACGAGCAGTACTTA. The encoded protein is CASSLAALAGGYEQYL.

This clonotype appeared many times. The genes are TRBV7-9 and TRBJ2-2; 9 bases agree with TRBD2. The CDR3 has 17 residues. CDR1 SEHNR and CDR2 FQNEAQ come from the germline V gene (reference sequence). The trim removed 5 bases at V and 3 bases at J, leaving 10 bases unmatched. DNA for the CDR3: TGTGCCAGCAGCGGAGGGATAGCGGGAGAGGACACCGGGGAGCTGTTTTTT. This codes for CASSGGIAGEDTGELFF.